A single sample is the source of the 15 T cell receptor beta chains below, sequenced in a study of identical twins. TCRdb re-called the 5' RACE reads through MiXCR, storing one row per CDR3 protein. The table shows under 250,000 distinct CDR3 sequences, with less than 8% occurring only once. This same sample was also taken into another study, of yellow fever vaccine responses in identical twins.

Material for sequencing was memory (CD45RO+) T cells sorted from blood. The receptors were gathered from a woman younger than 30 in good health.

This clonotype was counted ten times or more. The chain carries TRBV15 and TRBJ2-1, with 13 bases lining up with TRBD2. The V gene's germline CDR1 is LNHNV and CDR2 YYDKDF (reference sequence). Unmatched junction bases numbered 7, after V lost 0 bases and J lost 8 bases. CDR3 length: 17 amino acids. The CDR3 nucleotides are TGTGCCACCAGCAGAGACCAACGGACTAGCGGGAGTGATGAGCAGTTCTTC. Residues: CATSRDQRTSGSDEQFF. Based on the CDR3 plus reference TRBV15 and TRBJ2-1, the full variable domain is DAMVIQNPRYQVTQFGKPVTLSCSQTLNHNVMYWYQQKSSQAPKLLFHYYDKDFNNEADTPDNFQSRRPNTSFCFLDIRSPGLGDTAMYLCATSRDQRTSGSDEQFFGPGTRLTVL.

About this clonotype itself: The junction differs from germline at one of its ends, possibly a read error. This chain joins TRBV20-1 and TRBJ2-1; 11 bases are shared with TRBD2. The CDR3 is made up of 16 amino acids. The germline V gene encodes CDR1 DFQATT and CDR2 SNEGSKA (reference sequence). For the CDR3, the DNA is TGCAGTACTAGAGATTCCGGGACTAGCGGCTACAATGAGCAGTTCTTC. It codes for CSTRDSGTSGYNEQFF.

The rearrangement links TRBV7-2 to TRBJ2-1, with TRBD2 identical over 8 bases. Germline values: CDR1 SGHTA, CDR2 FQGNSA. This CDR3 is 12 amino acids long. Trimming took 5 bases from V and 15 from J; bases not matched to a gene: 9. The CDR3 nucleotides are TGTGCCAGCAGCGTACCGGGACTAGGTCGGTTCTTC. Protein: CASSVPGLGRFF.

This clonotype was detected many times. This chain links TRBV12-3 or TRBV12-4 with TRBJ2-6, with unresolved D. CDR3 length equals 13 residues. Trimming removed 3 bases at V and 4 bases at J, with 4 bases between. CDR3 region: CASSFGGANVLTF. As DNA, the CDR3 is TGTGCCAGCAGTTTCGGCGGGGCCAACGTCCTGACTTTC.

This clonotype was seen only a few times. The CDR3 sequence: CASTGTGGHEQYF. CDR3 nucleotide sequence: TGTGCCTCAACCGGGACAGGGGGCCACGAGCAGTACTTC. This rearrangement joins TRBV10-3 to TRBJ2-7, with 12 bases aligning to TRBD1. CDR3 length: 13 residues. V trimming: 11 bases; J trimming: 5 bases; junction bases outside the gene matches: 7. Germline CDR1 reads ENHRY; CDR2 reads SYGVKD.

This clonotype was counted only a few times. J is TRBJ1-2 and V is TRBV6-1; the match to TRBD1 covers 7 bases. CDR1 and CDR2 (germline): MNHNS, SASEGT. V was clipped by 7 bases and J by 3 bases; unmatched bases: 11. This CDR3 has 15 residues. CDR3 coding DNA: TGTGCCAGCACCGAACTTGCAACAGGGGACTATGGCTACACCTTC. It codes for CASTELATGDYGYTF.

This clonotype was seen a handful of times. The chain combines TRBV5-6 with TRBJ2-3; D is uncertain. V was cut by 4 bases and J by 2 bases, with 17 bases left in between. This CDR3 comprises 16 residues. Germline values: CDR1 SGHDT, CDR2 YYEEEE. CDR3 sequence (DNA): TGTGCCAGCAGCCCGAGGTTTTCGATTTTCACAGATACGCAGTATTTT. It encodes CASSPRFSIFTDTQYF.

In its sample, this clonotype was seen many times. The V and J genes are TRBV10-3 and TRBJ1-2; the D is unclear. Germline CDR1 is ENHRY and CDR2 is SYGVKD. The CDR3 has 14 amino acids. V was clipped by 0 bases and J by 1 base, with 6 bases between them. The CDR3 bases are TGTGCCATCAGTGAGTCTTCTTTTAACTATGGCTACACCTTC. It is translated as CAISESSFNYGYTF.

This clonotype has ten or more counts. The chain carries TRBV20-1 and TRBJ2-5; 10 positions agree with TRBD2. The CDR3 spans 15 residues. Germline V gives CDR1 DFQATT, CDR2 SNEGSKA (reference sequence). Losses at the gene ends were 0 bases for V and 7 bases for J; bases not matched to a gene: 8. The DNA of the CDR3 is TGCAGTGCTAGAGATCCAGCGGGGGGGCCGGGGACCCAGTACTTC. It yields the protein CSARDPAGGPGTQYF.

This clonotype was seen more than once but under ten times. J is TRBJ2-1 and V is TRBV4-2, with 9 bases that match TRBD2. The CDR3 has 14 residues. Germline lookup yields CDR1 LGHNA and CDR2 YNFKEQ. The junction had 8 bases not matched to a gene; V was cut back by 1 base and J by 13 bases. The CDR3 nucleotides are TGTGCCAGCAGCCAAGTAGGCGGGGGGGCGGCCCAGTTCTTC. Residues: CASSQVGGGAAQFF.

There are many counts of this clonotype. The chain recombines TRBV28 with TRBJ2-5, with TRBD1 as a possible D gene (5 bases). The CDR3 has 13 residues. Per the germline V gene, CDR1 is MDHEN and CDR2 is SYDVKM. Trimming removed 7 bases at V and 5 bases at J, with 14 bases between. This CDR3 reads CASTLSGRETQYF. The CDR3 nucleotides read TGTGCCAGCACCCTATCAGGGCGGGAGACCCAGTACTTC.

This clonotype was counted many times. The rearrangement links TRBV6-5 to TRBJ2-3, with 7 bases identical to TRBD2. Germline lookup yields CDR1 MNHEY and CDR2 SVGAGI. V shed 7 bases and J 6 bases; nucleotides not matched to a gene: 13. The CDR3 runs to 15 residues. The CDR3 coding sequence is TGTGCCAGCACTTCCACCGGGACTAACGCGGATACGCAGTATTTT. Its protein is CASTSTGTNADTQYF.

V is TRBV6-5 and J is TRBJ2-1; D possibly uses TRBD1 or TRBD2 (5 bases each). This CDR3 has 15 residues. V shed 0 bases and J shed 6 bases, with 12 bases lying between them. CDR1 and CDR2 (germline): MNHEY, SVGAGI. CDR3 loop: CASSYSRGLLNEQFF. The CDR3 nucleotides read TGTGCCAGCAGTTACTCGAGGGGTCTCCTCAATGAGCAGTTCTTC.

In this sample, this clonotype turned up a few times. This sequence joins TRBV27 and TRBJ2-2, with TRBD2 identical over 13 bases. After removal of 4 bases from V and 4 bases from J, the junction contained 12 bases not matched to a gene. The CDR3 length is 19 residues. CDR1 and CDR2 from the germline V gene are MNHEY and SMNVEV (reference sequence). As DNA, the CDR3 is TGTGCCAGCAGTTCTCAACCCCCGACTAGCGGGAGGATCACCGGGGAGCTGTTTTTT. It encodes CASSSQPPTSGRITGELFF.

The table lists this clonotype with many counts. The CDR3 coding sequence is TGTGCCAGCAGTCGCACAGCTAACTATGGCTACACCTTC. It is translated as CASSRTANYGYTF. The genes are TRBV7-3 and TRBJ1-2; D unresolved. Trimming pared 6 bases from V and 0 bases from J, leaving 8 bases between. Germline CDR1 is SGHTA and CDR2 is FQGTGA. This CDR3 has 13 residues.